This T cell receptor (beta chain) was obtained from a study of blood T cells in healthy people across ages (dated by TCRdb to between 2015 and 2016). With regard to the full study: In model experiments, roughly one uniquely barcoded TCR beta cDNA molecule per two T cells was captured by template switching. Using deep sequencing normalized with unique cDNA molecular identifiers, the study measured how TCR beta repertoire diversity changes with age. Donors were grouped into four age groups: young (average approximately 15 years), middle-aged (39), aged (62) and long-lived (just over 80). Donors of different ages were randomly distributed across sequencing lanes to avoid experimental bias. The study analyzed two additional independent replicas of 1 million unique cDNA reads from the same blood draw for two donors, one aged 18 to 30 and one aged 80 or older.

Broader findings and caveats from the paper: Observed TCR beta diversity per million T cells fell roughly linearly with age, and a significant reduction was already apparent by age around 44. Conclusive comparison of naive and antigen-experienced compartments was prevented by the profiling of bulk unsorted PBMCs. Compared with the aged group, the long-lived group had more naive CD4+ T cells, fewer expanded clones and increased TCR diversity, a pattern suggesting age selection. There was a strong correlation between observed TCR beta diversity and the percentage of naive T cells measured by flow cytometry. Estimates of total diversity from one million sequenced T cells were regarded as lower bounds and underestimates. Donor CMV infection status was unknown, potentially confounding age-related changes in expanded clonotypes.

In this sample, this clonotype turned up many times. Its antigen target is currently unknown. No base qualities exist here, and no much larger clone lies one base off it. Systemically healthy Caucasian individuals from Russia, approximately 39 in total and aged about 6 to 100 years, were included as donors. Each donor gave about 11 milliliters of peripheral blood, drawn into EDTA-treated Vacutainer tubes. PBMCs were isolated by Ficoll-Paque density-gradient centrifugation, with at least 6 million obtained per sample. Trizol reagent was used to extract total RNA from the PBMCs, yielding at least 5.5 micrograms per sample. For every donor, an aliquot of PBMCs went through flow cytometry to measure the percentages of naive CD45RAhigh/CD27high T cells. Compared with germline, V lacks 4 bases and J lacks 6 bases; bases without a gene match: 10. Including the terminal cysteine and phenylalanine, the CDR3 comprises 16 residues. The DNA shown is the 48-base CDR3, in frame from base 1. In the germline V gene, CDR1 corresponds to SGHRS and CDR2 to YFSETQ.

The library was built by means of 5' RACE. TCRdb names Illumina HiSeq 2500 as the instrument used. A second PCR of roughly 7 to 11 cycles was run with a J-beta primer mix and a sample-barcoded 5' primer. Each TCR beta cDNA molecule received a unique molecular identifier from a template-switch 5' adaptor carrying 12 random nucleotides. Each sample yielded at least 2.5 million CDR3-containing paired-end reads. First-strand cDNA synthesis was performed from all RNA using the Mint cDNA synthesis kit, with priming by a TRBC-specific oligonucleotide. Following uracil-DNA glycosylase treatment, all cDNA underwent a first 18-cycle PCR with the universal primers M1SS and BC2_uni_R. Turning to the authors' computational methods: Normalization of each sample was performed by random selection of 1 million high-quality reads, each carrying a distinct molecular identifier. Reads with shared molecular identifiers were discarded instead of being binned into consensus sequences. MiTCR, with a Q25 quality threshold and the strictest error-elimination algorithm, was used for CDR3 identification, clonotype clustering and error correction. A nonparametric unseen species model using Euler transformation provided a lower-bound estimate of total TCR beta diversity. The public reads were quality trimmed at Q25 with fastp and then assembled into clones with MiXCR by TCRdb, keeping productive beta chains. A single entry per CDR3 protein holds the most common genes and DNA from its merged rows. Clone size and V and J calls follow TCRdb, not the original study. Present in this sample are 1.5 million to 2 million distinct CDR3 sequences, roughly 30% of which were seen just once. The ten largest account for approximately 10% of the sample.

Sequenced material: blood. This TCR was sampled from a woman in her twenties or thirties in good health. Here the chain combines TRBV5-1 and TRBJ2-1; 10 bases in the junction line up with TRBD2. The encoded CDR3 is CASSGRGSGRINEQFF. In nucleotides, the sequence is TGCGCCAGCAGCGGGAGGGGTAGCGGGAGGATCAATGAGCAGTTCTTC.